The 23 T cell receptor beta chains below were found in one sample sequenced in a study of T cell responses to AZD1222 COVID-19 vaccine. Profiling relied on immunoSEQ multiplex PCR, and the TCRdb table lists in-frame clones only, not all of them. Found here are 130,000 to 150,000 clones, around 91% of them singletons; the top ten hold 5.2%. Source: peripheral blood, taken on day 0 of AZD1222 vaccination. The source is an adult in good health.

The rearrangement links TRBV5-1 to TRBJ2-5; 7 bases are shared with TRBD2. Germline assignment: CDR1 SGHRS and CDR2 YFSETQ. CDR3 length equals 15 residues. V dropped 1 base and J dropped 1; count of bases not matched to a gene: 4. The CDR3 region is CASSLRGLPQETQYF. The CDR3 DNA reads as TGCGCCAGCAGCTTGCGGGGACTACCCCAAGAGACCCAGTACTTC.

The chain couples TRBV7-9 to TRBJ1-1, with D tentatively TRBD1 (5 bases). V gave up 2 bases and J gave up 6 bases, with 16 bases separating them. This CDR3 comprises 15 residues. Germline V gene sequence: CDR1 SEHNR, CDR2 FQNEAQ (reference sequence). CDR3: CASSLKRRVAAEAFF. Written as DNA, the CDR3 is TGTGCCAGCAGCTTAAAGCGCAGGGTTGCGGCTGAAGCTTTCTTT.

The DNA for the CDR3 is TGTGCCAGCAGCCTTAATAGGGGGTACACTGAAGCTTTCTTT. Translation gives CASSLNRGYTEAFF. V and J are TRBV7-9 and TRBJ1-1, with TRBD1 as a possible D gene (6 bases). Looked up from germline, CDR1 is SEHNR and CDR2 is FQNEAQ (reference sequence). V gave up 5 bases and J gave up 3 bases, with 13 bases separating them. This CDR3 is 14 amino acids long. The full variable domain, its missing parts supplied by reference TRBV7-9 and TRBJ1-1, is DTGVSQNPRHKITKRGQNVTFRCDPISEHNRLYWYRQTLGQGPEFLTYFQNEAQLEKSRLLSDRFSAERPKGSFSTLEIQRTEQGDSAMYLCASSLNRGYTEAFFGQGTRLTVV.

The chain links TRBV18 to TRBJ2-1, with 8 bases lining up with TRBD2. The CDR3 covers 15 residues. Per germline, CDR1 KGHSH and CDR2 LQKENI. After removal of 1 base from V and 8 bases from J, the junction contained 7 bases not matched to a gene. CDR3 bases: TGTGCCAGCTCACCACTCGGGGGGGCCCCCGATGAGCAGTTCTTC. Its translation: CASSPLGGAPDEQFF.

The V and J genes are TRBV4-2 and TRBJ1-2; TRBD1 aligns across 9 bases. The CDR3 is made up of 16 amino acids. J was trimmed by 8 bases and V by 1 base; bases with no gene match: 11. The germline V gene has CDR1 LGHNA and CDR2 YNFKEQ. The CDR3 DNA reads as TGTGCCAGCAGCCAAGCTTTGAGGACAGGGGATCGGGGCTACACCTTC. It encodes CASSQALRTGDRGYTF.

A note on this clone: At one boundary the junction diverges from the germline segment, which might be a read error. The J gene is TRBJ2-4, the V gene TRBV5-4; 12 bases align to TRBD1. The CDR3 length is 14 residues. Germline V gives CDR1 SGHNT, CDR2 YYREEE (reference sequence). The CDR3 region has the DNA TGTGCCAGCAGCCAATCGTTCGGGACAGGGGGCCCGTCCTTC. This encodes CASSQSFGTGGPSF.

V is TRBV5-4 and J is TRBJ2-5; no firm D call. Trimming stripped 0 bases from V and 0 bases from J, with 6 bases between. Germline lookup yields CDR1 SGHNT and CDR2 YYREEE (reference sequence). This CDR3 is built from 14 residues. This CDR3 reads CASSLAEYQETQYF. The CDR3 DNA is TGTGCCAGCAGCTTGGCAGAGTACCAAGAGACCCAGTACTTC. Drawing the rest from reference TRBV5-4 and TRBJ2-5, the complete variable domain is ETGVTQSPTHLIKTRGQQVTLRCSSQSGHNTVSWYQQALGQGPQFIFQYYREEENGRGNFPPRFSGLQFPNYSSELNVNALELDDSALYLCASSLAEYQETQYFGPGTRLLVL.

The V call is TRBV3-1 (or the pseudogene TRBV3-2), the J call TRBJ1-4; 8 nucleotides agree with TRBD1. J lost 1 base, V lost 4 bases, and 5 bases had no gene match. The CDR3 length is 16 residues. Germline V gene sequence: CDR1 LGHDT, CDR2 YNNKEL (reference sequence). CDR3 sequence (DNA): TGTGCCAGCAGCCGGCGGACAGGGCAAACTAATGAAAAACTGTTTTTT. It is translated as CASSRRTGQTNEKLFF.

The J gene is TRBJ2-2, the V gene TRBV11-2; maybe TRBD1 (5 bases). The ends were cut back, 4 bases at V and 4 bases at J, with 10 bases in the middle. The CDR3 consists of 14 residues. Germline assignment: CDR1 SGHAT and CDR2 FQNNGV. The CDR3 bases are TGTGCCAGCAGCTCTGACAGATTCACCGGGGAGCTGTTTTTT. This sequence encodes CASSSDRFTGELFF. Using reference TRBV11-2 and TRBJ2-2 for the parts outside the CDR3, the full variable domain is EAGVAQSPRYKIIEKRQSVAFWCNPISGHATLYWYQQILGQGPKLLIQFQNNGVVDDSQLPKDRFSAERLKGVDSTLKIQPAKLEDSAVYLCASSSDRFTGELFFGEGSRLTVL.

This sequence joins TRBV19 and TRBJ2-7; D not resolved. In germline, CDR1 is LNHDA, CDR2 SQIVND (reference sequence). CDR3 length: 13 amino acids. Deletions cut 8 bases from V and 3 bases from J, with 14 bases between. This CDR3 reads CASGVGFLYEQYF. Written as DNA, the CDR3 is TGTGCCAGTGGGGTAGGCTTCCTCTACGAGCAGTACTTC.

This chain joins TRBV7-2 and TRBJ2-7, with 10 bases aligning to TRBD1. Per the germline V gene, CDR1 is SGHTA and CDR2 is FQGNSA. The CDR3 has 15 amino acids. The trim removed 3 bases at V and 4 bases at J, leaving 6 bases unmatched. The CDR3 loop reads CASSFRTGGVYEQYF. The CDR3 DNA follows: TGTGCCAGCAGCTTCCGGACAGGGGGAGTGTACGAGCAGTACTTC.

CDR3 sequence reads: CASRGDTPTAALHF. The CDR3 DNA reads as TGTGCCAGCAGAGGCGACACCCCCACGGCGGCCCTCCACTTT. The gene calls are TRBV6-5 and TRBJ1-6; no firm D call. The CDR3 extends over 14 amino acids. Germline lookup yields CDR1 MNHEY and CDR2 SVGAGI. Between the trimmed V and J ends, which lost 6 bases and 14 bases, there was a span of 20 bases.

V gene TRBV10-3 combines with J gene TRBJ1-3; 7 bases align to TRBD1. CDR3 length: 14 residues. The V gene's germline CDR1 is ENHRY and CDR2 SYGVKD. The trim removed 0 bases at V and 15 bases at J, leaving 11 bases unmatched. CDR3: CAISESPRGDIAYF. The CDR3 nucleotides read TGTGCCATCAGTGAGTCACCCAGGGGGGACATTGCATATTTT.

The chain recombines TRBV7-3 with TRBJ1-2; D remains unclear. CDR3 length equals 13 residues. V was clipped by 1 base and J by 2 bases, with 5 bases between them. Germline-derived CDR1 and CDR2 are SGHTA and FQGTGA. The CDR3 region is CASSLNDNYGYTF. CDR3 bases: TGTGCCAGCAGCTTAAACGACAACTATGGCTACACCTTC.

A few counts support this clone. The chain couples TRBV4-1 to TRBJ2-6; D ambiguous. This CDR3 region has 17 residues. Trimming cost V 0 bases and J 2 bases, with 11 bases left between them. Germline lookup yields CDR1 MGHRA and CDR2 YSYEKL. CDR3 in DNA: TGCGCCAGCAGCCAAGATTGGAGCAGGACTGGGGCCAACGTCCTGACTTTC. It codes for CASSQDWSRTGANVLTF.

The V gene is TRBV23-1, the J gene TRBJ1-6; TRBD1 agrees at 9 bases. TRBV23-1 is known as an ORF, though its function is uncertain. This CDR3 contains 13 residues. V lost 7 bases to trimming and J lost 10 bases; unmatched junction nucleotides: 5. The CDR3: CASKGQGLSPLHF. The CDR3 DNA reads TGCGCCAGCAAAGGACAGGGGCTGTCACCCCTCCACTTT.

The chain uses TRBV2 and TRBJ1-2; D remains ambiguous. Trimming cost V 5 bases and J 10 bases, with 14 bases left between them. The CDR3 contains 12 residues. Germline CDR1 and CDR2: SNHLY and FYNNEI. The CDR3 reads CASSSPNMNYTF. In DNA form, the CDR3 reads TGTGCCAGCAGTAGCCCTAATATGAACTACACCTTC.

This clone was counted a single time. CDR3 loop: CASSSDVLAPGPQETQYF. CDR3 nucleotide sequence: TGTGCCAGCAGTTCCGACGTCCTAGCCCCAGGCCCACAAGAGACCCAGTACTTC. The rearrangement joins TRBV11-2 to TRBJ2-5; weak D call: TRBD2 (5 bases). Per the germline V gene, CDR1 is SGHAT and CDR2 is FQNNGV. The CDR3 spans 18 residues. The ends were cut back, 6 bases at V and 2 bases at J, with 25 bases in the middle.

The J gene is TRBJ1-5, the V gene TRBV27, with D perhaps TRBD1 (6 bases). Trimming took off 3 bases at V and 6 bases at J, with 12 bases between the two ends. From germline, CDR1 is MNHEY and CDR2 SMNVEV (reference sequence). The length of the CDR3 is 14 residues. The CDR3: CASSLGQSSQPQHF. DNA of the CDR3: TGTGCCAGCAGTTTGGGACAATCAAGTCAGCCCCAGCATTTT.

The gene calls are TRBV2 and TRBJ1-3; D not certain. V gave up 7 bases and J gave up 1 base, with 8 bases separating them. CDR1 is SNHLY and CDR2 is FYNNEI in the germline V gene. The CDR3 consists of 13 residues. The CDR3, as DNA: TGTGCCAGCATTGTGGAATCTGGAAACACCATATATTTT. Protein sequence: CASIVESGNTIYF.

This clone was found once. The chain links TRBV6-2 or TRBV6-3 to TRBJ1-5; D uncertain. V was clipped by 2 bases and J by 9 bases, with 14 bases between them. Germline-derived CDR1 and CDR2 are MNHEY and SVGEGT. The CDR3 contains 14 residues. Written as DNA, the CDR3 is TGTGCCAGCAGTTACCGGGAGGGCCTCGGGCCCCAGCATTTT. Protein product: CASSYREGLGPQHF.

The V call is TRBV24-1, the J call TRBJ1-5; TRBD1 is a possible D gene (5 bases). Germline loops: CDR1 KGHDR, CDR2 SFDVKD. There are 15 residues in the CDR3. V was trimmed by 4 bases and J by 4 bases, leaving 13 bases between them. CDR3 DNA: TGTGCCACCAGTGACCCCGGGACGGCGAATCAGCCCCAGCATTTT. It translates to CATSDPGTANQPQHF.

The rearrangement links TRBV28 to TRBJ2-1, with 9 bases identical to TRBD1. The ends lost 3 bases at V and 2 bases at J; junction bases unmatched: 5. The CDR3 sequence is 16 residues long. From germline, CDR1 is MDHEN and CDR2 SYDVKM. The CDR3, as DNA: TGTGCCAGCAGTTTGGGACAGGGTGTCACCTACAATGAGCAGTTCTTC. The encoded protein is CASSLGQGVTYNEQFF.